This section outlines one T cell receptor (beta chain) sequence together with its context. Trimming removed 3 bases from V and 1 base from J; junction bases left unmatched: 4. Germline-derived CDR1 and CDR2 are MNHEY and SMNVEV (reference sequence). This CDR3 has 15 amino acids. The time point: cycle 4 day 1 (C4D1), after 6 weeks of nivolumab. Each of the patients experienced relapse following autologous stem cell transplantation, and their brentuximab vedotin exposure differed. This table comes from immunoSEQ multiplex PCR, and its TCRdb copy is limited to in-frame clones, with some not included. The data show 100,000 or so clones, roughly 91% seen once. The data derive from a study of PD-1 blockade in classical Hodgkin lymphoma.

This sample comprised peripheral blood mononuclear cells (PBMCs), obtained before the fourth cycle of nivolumab. The genes are TRBV27 and TRBJ2-5; 8 bases agree with TRBD1. This TCR was recovered from a human donor with classical Hodgkin lymphoma. The CDR3 is CASSFSTGGQETQYF. The CDR3 DNA reads TGTGCCAGCAGTTTCTCCACAGGGGGCCAAGAGACCCAGTACTTC.